These 30 T cell receptor beta chains were all obtained from the same sample, sequenced in a study of blood T cell repertoires in COVID-19. Generated by immunoSEQ multiplex PCR, the TCRdb table keeps only in-frame clones and is missing some. The data hold about 290,000 clones, with about nine tenths observed a single time. Material: peripheral blood. These receptor sequences come from a woman in her 30s with COVID-19, enrolled during active disease.

This clone has a single count. The genes are TRBV28 and TRBJ1-2; 9 bases fit TRBD1. The trim removed 2 bases at V and 5 bases at J, leaving 21 bases unmatched. This CDR3 contains 20 residues. The V gene's germline CDR1 is MDHEN and CDR2 SYDVKM. DNA of the CDR3: TGTGCCAGCAGTTTACTGGTTCTGGTGGTGAGCGACAGGGGGAGATATGGCTACACCTTC. It encodes CASSLLVLVVSDRGRYGYTF.

The V call is TRBV4-1, the J call TRBJ2-7, with D possibly matching TRBD1 (5 bases). CDR3 length equals 13 residues. The V gene's germline CDR1 is MGHRA and CDR2 YSYEKL. V lost 1 base to trimming and J lost 7 bases, with 11 bases between them. The CDR3 DNA reads as TGCGCCAGCAGCCAAGGAAGGGGCGGAGAGCAGTACTTC. Amino acid sequence: CASSQGRGGEQYF.

J is TRBJ1-1 and V is TRBV12-3 or TRBV12-4; 9 bases align to TRBD1. This CDR3 is 13 amino acids long. The V segment lost 3 bases and the J segment 11 bases; nucleotides outside the gene matches: 7. CDR3 DNA: TGTGCCAGCAGTTTTTGGGACAGGGCGGGGGCTTTCTTT. The encoded protein is CASSFWDRAGAFF.

The V and J genes are TRBV6-2 or TRBV6-3 and TRBJ2-5; the D is unclear. With 4 bases removed from V and 0 bases from J, the gap between germline ends came to 12 bases. This CDR3 contains 15 residues. The V gene's germline CDR1 is MNHEY and CDR2 SVGEGT. The CDR3 nucleotides are TGTGCCAGCAGTTTCTACGACTTGCACCAAGAGACCCAGTACTTC. Encoded protein: CASSFYDLHQETQYF.

V gene TRBV3-1 (or the pseudogene TRBV3-2) combines with J gene TRBJ1-6; weak D call: TRBD1 (6 bases). The CDR3 is made up of 16 amino acids. The germline V and J ends were trimmed by 2 bases and 7 bases, with 15 bases remaining between them. The germline gives CDR1 LGHDT, CDR2 YNNKEL (reference sequence). CDR3 residues: CASSQRAGAPNSPLHF. The CDR3 nucleotides are TGTGCCAGCAGCCAAAGAGCGGGGGCGCCGAATTCACCCCTCCACTTT.

This clone was recorded a few times. The CDR3: CASSDRQKNIQYF. CDR3 nucleotide sequence: TGCGCCAGCAGTGACAGACAGAAAAACATTCAGTACTTC. This sequence joins TRBV10-1 and TRBJ2-4, with a possible D match to TRBD1 (5 bases). CDR3 length: 13 amino acids. The germline V and J ends were trimmed by 3 bases and 4 bases, with 7 bases remaining between them. Germline V gene sequence: CDR1 WNHNN, CDR2 SYGVQD (reference sequence).

Here the CDR3 reads CASSFGQGTEQYF. The CDR3 DNA reads TGTGCCAGCAGTTTTGGACAGGGGACTGAGCAGTACTTC. The V call is TRBV27, the J call TRBJ2-7; 9 bases match TRBD1. The CDR3 runs to 13 residues. The germline V gene has CDR1 MNHEY and CDR2 SMNVEV (reference sequence). V gave up 3 bases and J gave up 7 bases; unmatched junction bases: 4.

The J gene is TRBJ2-6, the V gene TRBV5-6; D call uncertain. From germline, CDR1 is SGHDT and CDR2 YYEEEE. Trimming left V 4 bases short and J 0 bases short, with 5 bases between. The CDR3 covers 14 residues. In DNA, the CDR3 is TGTGCCAGCAGCCCGGTCTCTGGGGCCAACGTCCTGACTTTC. Protein: CASSPVSGANVLTF.

The chain recombines TRBV4-2 with TRBJ1-1; D not resolved. The CDR3 loop spans 14 amino acids. Germline lookup yields CDR1 LGHNA and CDR2 YNFKEQ. Trimming took 4 bases from V and 1 from J, leaving 10 bases between them. Here the CDR3 DNA reads TGTGCCAGCAGCCCAGACGGAGGGAACACTGAAGCTTTCTTT. This codes for CASSPDGGNTEAFF.

V gene TRBV6-5 combines with J gene TRBJ1-2; 8 positions agree with TRBD1. The CDR3 is 14 residues long. The V gene's germline CDR1 is MNHEY and CDR2 SVGAGI. V shed 6 bases, J shed 4 bases, and the junction held 7 bases outside the gene matches. In DNA, the CDR3 is TGTGCCAGCAGACGGGACAGGACTTCCTATGGCTACACCTTC. This encodes CASRRDRTSYGYTF.

Of note for this clone: A clone one base away is much larger, so this may be a read error. The chain uses TRBV6-1 and TRBJ1-5, with D possibly matching TRBD1 (5 bases). In germline, CDR1 is MNHNS, CDR2 SASEGT. The CDR3 is 14 residues long. CDR3 loop: CASCEGRGWQPQHF. The CDR3, as DNA: TGTGCCAGCTGTGAAGGGCGGGGGTGGCAGCCCCAGCATTTT.

This clone was observed a few times. The CDR3 bases are TGTGCCAGCAGTACAGGACAGGGCGCAGATACGCAGTATTTT. It translates to CASSTGQGADTQYF. The chain combines TRBV2 with TRBJ2-3; the match to TRBD1 covers 8 bases. Germline V gene lookup returns CDR1 SNHLY and CDR2 FYNNEI. This CDR3 contains 14 residues. V was pared by 5 bases and J by 4 bases, with 5 bases of the junction left unmatched.

The chain is built from TRBV5-1 and TRBJ2-5, with D possibly matching TRBD1 (6 bases). Germline V gene data show CDR1 as SGHRS and CDR2 as YFSETQ. Trimming took off 4 bases at V and 1 base at J, with 11 bases between the two ends. This CDR3 is 14 amino acids long. CDR3 region: CASSGQPGQETQYF. In DNA, the CDR3 is TGCGCCAGCAGCGGACAGCCCGGCCAAGAGACCCAGTACTTC. Based on the CDR3 plus reference TRBV5-1 and TRBJ2-5, the full variable domain is KAGVTQTPRYLIKTRGQQVTLSCSPISGHRSVSWYQQTPGQGLQFLFEYFSETQRNKGNFPGRFSGRQFSNSRSEMNVSTLELGDSALYLCASSGQPGQETQYFGPGTRLLVL.

The table lists this clone with a few counts. DNA of the CDR3: TGTGCCAGCAGGGATACACAGGGGGATGTCAATCAGCCCCAGCATTTT. Protein: CASRDTQGDVNQPQHF. The rearrangement uses TRBV2 and TRBJ1-5; 8 nucleotides align to TRBD1. Germline values: CDR1 SNHLY, CDR2 FYNNEI. V lost 6 bases and J lost 3; bases outside the gene matches: 10. The CDR3 has 16 residues. Together with reference TRBV2 and TRBJ1-5, the CDR3 gives the full variable domain: EPEVTQTPSHQVTQMGQEVILRCVPISNHLYFYWYRQILGQKVEFLVSFYNNEISEKSEIFDDQFSVERPDGSNFTLKIRSTKLEDSAMYFCASRDTQGDVNQPQHFGDGTRLSIL.

The chain links TRBV7-8 to TRBJ1-5; tentative D call: TRBD1 (5 bases). Germline lookup yields CDR1 SGHVS and CDR2 FQNEAQ. The CDR3 is 14 amino acids. V was pared by 0 bases and J by 5 bases, with 8 bases between. The CDR3 DNA reads as TGTGCCAGCAGCTTAGCAACAGGTCATCAGCCCCAGCATTTT. This translates into CASSLATGHQPQHF.

J is TRBJ2-3 and V is TRBV5-5, with D possibly being TRBD2 (6 bases). V lost 4 bases to trimming and J lost 2 bases, with 20 bases between them. Per germline, CDR1 SGHKS and CDR2 YYEKEE (reference sequence). This CDR3 is built from 17 residues. CDR3 amino acids: CASSQYVPGLLTDTQYF. The CDR3 region has the DNA TGTGCCAGCAGCCAGTATGTCCCGGGACTCCTCACAGATACGCAGTATTTT.

This clone was detected once. This chain links TRBV6-5 with TRBJ2-2; possible D gene TRBD2, 6 bases. The germline gives CDR1 MNHEY, CDR2 SVGAGI. This CDR3 contains 13 residues. Trimming left V 6 bases short and J 5 bases short, with 10 bases between. In nucleotides, the CDR3 is TGTGCCAGCAGAGGGAGCGGGACCGGGGAGCTGTTTTTT. Translation: CASRGSGTGELFF.

The chain links TRBV29-1 to TRBJ2-5; the D gene is possibly TRBD2 (6 bases). The germline V gene has CDR1 SQVTM and CDR2 ANQGSEA. CDR3 size: 14 residues. V gave up 3 bases and J gave up 5 bases, with 16 bases separating them. CDR3 DNA: TGCAGCGTTGATATATGGGGGGTACTGGAGACCCAGTACTTC. This translates into CSVDIWGVLETQYF. The full variable domain, with the rest looked up from reference TRBV29-1 and TRBJ2-5, is SAVISQKPSRDICQRGTSLTIQCQVDSQVTMMFWYRQQPGQSLTLIATANQGSEATYESGFVIDKFPISRPNLTFSTLTVSNMSPEDSSIYLCSVDIWGVLETQYFGPGTRLLVL.

The J gene is TRBJ1-1, the V gene TRBV4-1; 10 nucleotides agree with TRBD1. The CDR3 extends over 15 amino acids. Germline lookup yields CDR1 MGHRA and CDR2 YSYEKL. The junction had 7 bases not matched to a gene; V was cut back by 3 bases and J by 6 bases. The CDR3 reads CASSHRLTGGSEAFF. The CDR3 DNA reads as TGCGCCAGCAGCCATCGACTGACAGGGGGCTCTGAAGCTTTCTTT.

This sequence joins TRBV11-2 and TRBJ1-4, with D possibly matching TRBD1 (5 bases). CDR3 size: 14 residues. Deletions cut 5 bases from V and 5 bases from J, with 12 bases between. The germline CDR1 and CDR2 sequences are SGHAT and FQNNGV. The CDR3 region is CASSRQRGNEKLFF. The CDR3 nucleotides read TGTGCCAGCAGCAGACAGCGGGGGAATGAAAAACTGTTTTTT.

The chain combines TRBV6-6 with TRBJ2-5; unclear D gene. V was trimmed by 5 bases and J by 1 base, leaving 8 bases between them. The CDR3 contains 13 residues. Germline CDR1 reads MNHNY; CDR2 reads SVGAGI (reference sequence). The CDR3 DNA is TGTGCCAGCAGTCCGCGATTCCAAGAGACCCAGTACTTC. Its protein is CASSPRFQETQYF.

Of note for this clone: This CDR3 is also generated by other DNA sequences in the sample. The chain links TRBV7-2 to TRBJ1-2; D possibly corresponds to TRBD1 (6 bases). Germline lookup yields CDR1 SGHTA and CDR2 FQGNSA. Trimming took 3 bases from V and 4 from J, leaving 6 bases between them. CDR3 length equals 12 residues. Written as DNA, the CDR3 is TGTGCCAGCAGCTTGGACAGCTATGGCTACACCTTC. It yields the protein CASSLDSYGYTF.

J is TRBJ2-5 and V is TRBV5-4, with 7 bases aligning to TRBD1. Germline lookup yields CDR1 SGHNT and CDR2 YYREEE (reference sequence). The V segment lost 2 bases and the J segment 5 bases; nucleotides outside the gene matches: 3. The CDR3 is made up of 13 amino acids. For the CDR3, the DNA is TGTGCCAGCAGCTTACAGGGGCAGGAGACCCAGTACTTC. This gives the protein CASSLQGQETQYF.

This chain joins TRBV9 and TRBJ1-1; D unresolved. Trimming stripped 2 bases from V and 4 bases from J, with 12 bases between. The CDR3 has 14 amino acids. Per germline, CDR1 SGDLS and CDR2 YYNGEE. In DNA, the CDR3 is TGTGCCAGCAGCGTTATGGGTTCGGGCACTGAAGCTTTCTTT. This codes for CASSVMGSGTEAFF.

The genes are TRBV27 and TRBJ2-1; 9 bases agree with TRBD2. This CDR3 region has 15 residues. The germline V gene encodes CDR1 MNHEY and CDR2 SMNVEV (reference sequence). The ends lost 2 bases at V and 9 bases at J; junction bases unmatched: 8. In nucleotides, the CDR3 is TGTGCCAGCAGTTTAGTAGGCGGGGGGGCAGGTGAGCAGTTCTTC. Protein: CASSLVGGGAGEQFF.

This clone was counted between two and nine times. V gene TRBV5-1 combines with J gene TRBJ2-7, with 7 nucleotides matching TRBD1. V lost 3 bases to trimming and J lost 1 base; unmatched junction nucleotides: 4. The CDR3 has 14 amino acids. CDR1 is SGHRS, CDR2 YFSETQ, per germline. In DNA, the CDR3 is TGCGCCAGCAGCTGGGACAGTGTATCCTACGAGCAGTACTTC. Amino acids: CASSWDSVSYEQYF. Full variable domain (remainder filled in from reference TRBV5-1 and TRBJ2-7): KAGVTQTPRYLIKTRGQQVTLSCSPISGHRSVSWYQQTPGQGLQFLFEYFSETQRNKGNFPGRFSGRQFSNSRSEMNVSTLELGDSALYLCASSWDSVSYEQYFGPGTRLTVT.

The chain is built from TRBV19 and TRBJ2-7; possibly TRBD2 for D (6 bases). V was clipped by 4 bases and J by 2 bases, with 12 bases between them. The CDR3 extends over 14 amino acids. The germline CDR1 and CDR2 sequences are LNHDA and SQIVND (reference sequence). As DNA, the CDR3 is TGTGCCAGTAGTAGGAGGGACGGGGCCTACGAGCAGTACTTC. This sequence encodes CASSRRDGAYEQYF. Filled out from reference TRBV19 and TRBJ2-7, the complete variable domain reads DGGITQSPKYLFRKEGQNVTLSCEQNLNHDAMYWYRQDPGQGLRLIYYSQIVNDFQKGDIAEGYSVSREKKESFPLTVTSAQKNPTAFYLCASSRRDGAYEQYFGPGTRLTVT.

The rearrangement joins TRBV9 to TRBJ2-7, with 12 nucleotides matching TRBD2. The germline V gene has CDR1 SGDLS and CDR2 YYNGEE. J gave up 7 bases and V 4 bases, and 6 bases lay outside the gene matches. CDR3 length: 14 residues. CDR3 DNA: TGTGCCAGCAGCCCTGGGACTAGCGGGCTTGAGCAGTACTTC. Amino acid sequence: CASSPGTSGLEQYF.

This clone was picked up one time. The chain links TRBV27 to TRBJ1-4, with TRBD1 as a possible D gene (5 bases). V gave up 6 bases and J gave up 4 bases, with 12 bases separating them. The length of the CDR3 is 14 residues. Germline lookup yields CDR1 MNHEY and CDR2 SMNVEV (reference sequence). The CDR3 region has the DNA TGTGCCAGCAGCCTAACGGGGGTTAATGAAAAACTGTTTTTT. Translation: CASSLTGVNEKLFF.

V is TRBV19 and J is TRBJ1-2; 9 nucleotides agree with TRBD1. The CDR3 consists of 15 residues. Germline lookup yields CDR1 LNHDA and CDR2 SQIVND (reference sequence). The trim removed 0 bases at V and 6 bases at J, leaving 5 bases unmatched. CDR3 in DNA: TGTGCCAGTAGTATAGATATGGGACAGGGACATGGCTACACCTTC. Protein: CASSIDMGQGHGYTF.